Presented here are 23 T cell receptor beta chains from one specimen sequenced in a study of T cells in Graves' hyperthyroidism and ophthalmopathy. Authors of the study amplified TCR beta CDR3 regions from RNA transcripts. Initially, a first-round RT-PCR of the TCR CDR3 employed the HTBI primer set. TCRdb ran MiXCR on the multiplex PCR reads and lists one entry per CDR3 protein. The sample carries about 500,000 distinct CDR3 sequences, 15% to 20% recorded once. What was sequenced was blood. The receptors come from a woman aged 30 to 39 with Graves' ophthalmopathy.

This clonotype was seen ten or more times. This rearrangement joins TRBV3-1 to TRBJ1-5; 8 positions agree with TRBD1. The junction had 10 bases not matched to a gene; V was cut back by 4 bases and J by 8 bases. This CDR3 region has 15 residues. Germline V CDR1 and CDR2: LGHDT, YNNKEL (reference sequence). DNA of the CDR3: TGTGCCAGCAGCCTTACAACAGGGGGTGGTGAGCCCCAGCATTTT. Translating gives CASSLTTGGGEPQHF.

The V call is TRBV30, the J call TRBJ2-3, with 9 bases lining up with TRBD1. V dropped 3 bases and J dropped 4; count of bases not matched to a gene: 2. Per the germline V gene, CDR1 is GTSNPN and CDR2 is SVGIG (reference sequence). This CDR3 contains 13 residues. CDR3 sequence reads: CAWRQGAPDTQYF. The CDR3 region has the DNA TGTGCCTGGAGACAGGGGGCCCCAGATACGCAGTATTTT. The full variable domain, in which reference TRBV30 and TRBJ2-3 provide the parts outside the CDR3, is SQTIHQWPATLVQPVGSPLSLECTVEGTSNPNLYWYRQAAGRGLQLLFYSVGIGQISSEVPQNLSASRPQDRQFILSSKKLLLSDSGFYLCAWRQGAPDTQYFGPGTRLTVL.

This clonotype showed up many times. The CDR3 bases are TGCAGTGCTGCGGACGGCTACGAGCAGTACTTC. Translating it yields CSAADGYEQYF. The chain is built from TRBV20-1 and TRBJ2-7; D remains unclear. Germline assignment: CDR1 DFQATT and CDR2 SNEGSKA (reference sequence). Trimming pared 5 bases from V and 3 bases from J, leaving 8 bases between. The CDR3 loop spans 11 amino acids.

This clonotype was counted many times. The chain is built from TRBV7-2 and TRBJ2-5; 8 bases map to TRBD2. CDR1 SGHTA and CDR2 FQGNSA come from the germline V gene. J was trimmed by 13 bases and V by 3 bases; bases with no gene match: 7. The CDR3 contains 12 residues. The CDR3 coding sequence is TGTGCCAGCAGCTTTCTCGGGGGGGGTCTGTACTTC. It is translated as CASSFLGGGLYF.

This clonotype was counted many times. The chain employs TRBV28 and TRBJ2-7, with D possibly TRBD2 on 5 matching bases. This CDR3 has 15 amino acids. The V end lost 6 bases, the J end lost 2 bases, and 17 bases lay between the germline ends. Germline V lookup: CDR1 MDHEN, CDR2 SYDVKM. CDR3 DNA sequence: TGTGCCAGCAGGCCAGGAGGCACCACCCCCTACGAGCAGTACTTC. Translation gives CASRPGGTTPYEQYF.

This clonotype was seen at least ten times. The rearrangement links TRBV3-1 to TRBJ2-3, with 12 bases matching TRBD2. V trimming: 2 bases; J trimming: 0 bases; junction bases outside the gene matches: 3. The CDR3 covers 17 residues. Germline lookup yields CDR1 LGHDT and CDR2 YNNKEL (reference sequence). Written as DNA, the CDR3 is TGTGCCAGCAGCCAACTAGCGGGAGGGCCTAGCACAGATACGCAGTATTTT. Its protein is CASSQLAGGPSTDTQYF.

Turning to this clonotype: One end of the junction varies from germline; a read error may be responsible. The chain recombines TRBV6-1 with TRBJ2-5; 8 bases line up with TRBD2. This CDR3 spans 10 amino acids. Germline assignment: CDR1 MNHNS and CDR2 SASEGT. This CDR3 reads CASGGETQYF. The CDR3 DNA is TGCGCCAGCGGGGGCGAGACCCAGTACTTC.

Ten or more counts support this clonotype. The chain joins TRBV7-2 to TRBJ2-1; 8 bases align to TRBD2. Unmatched junction bases numbered 13, after V lost 2 bases and J lost 7 bases. This CDR3 contains 17 residues. Germline lookup yields CDR1 SGHTA and CDR2 FQGNSA. The CDR3 nucleotides are TGTGCCAGCAGCTTATACAACGGGAGGGCGTTTCAAAATGAGCAGTTCTTC. Its protein product is CASSLYNGRAFQNEQFF.

This clonotype has more than one count but fewer than ten. The rearrangement links TRBV12-3 or TRBV12-4 to TRBJ2-1, with 9 bases identical to TRBD2. CDR3 length: 12 residues. Trimming removed 7 bases from V and 9 bases from J; junction bases left unmatched: 4. This chain's CDR3 is CASKREAPEQFF. The CDR3 nucleotides read TGTGCCAGCAAGCGGGAGGCTCCTGAGCAGTTCTTC.

This clonotype was seen more than once but under ten times. The chain links TRBV12-3 or TRBV12-4 to TRBJ2-7; D unresolved. V lost 3 bases and J lost 6, with 12 bases in between. The CDR3 has 13 residues. The CDR3 bases are TGTGCCAGCAGTTTGATTGTGGGCTTCGAGCAGTACTTC. Protein sequence: CASSLIVGFEQYF.

This clonotype was detected many times. The rearrangement links TRBV20-1 to TRBJ2-3, with 7 bases matching TRBD2. The CDR3 totals 13 residues. J was trimmed by 2 bases and V by 7 bases; bases with no gene match: 6. Germline-derived CDR1 and CDR2 are DFQATT and SNEGSKA (reference sequence). For the CDR3, the DNA is TGCAGTGGCCAGCGGGACCACACAGATACGCAGTATTTT. Amino acid sequence: CSGQRDHTDTQYF.

This clonotype has ten or more counts. This chain connects TRBV2 to TRBJ2-5; D might be TRBD1 (6 bases). This CDR3 spans 15 amino acids. V was clipped by 4 bases and J by 5 bases, with 17 bases between them. CDR1 and CDR2 (germline): SNHLY, FYNNEI. The CDR3 loop reads CASSGALGGPETQYF. CDR3 nucleotide sequence: TGTGCCAGCAGTGGTGCGTTAGGGGGACCGGAGACCCAGTACTTC.

The chain couples TRBV20-1 to TRBJ1-5, with a weak D call TRBD1 (6 bases). The germline CDR1 and CDR2 sequences are DFQATT and SNEGSKA (reference sequence). Trimming took off 0 bases at V and 3 bases at J, with 12 bases between the two ends. There are 15 residues in the CDR3. In DNA, the CDR3 is TGCAGTGCTAGAGATCCGGGGGGCCCCAATCAGCCCCAGCATTTT. Its translation is CSARDPGGPNQPQHF.

This clonotype was detected ten times or more. In DNA form, the CDR3 reads TGTGCCAGCAGCTTAGCGGGGGGGGGACCCTACGAGCAGTACTTC. It encodes CASSLAGGGPYEQYF. The chain joins TRBV7-8 to TRBJ2-7, with 7 bases fitting TRBD2. CDR1 and CDR2 (germline): SGHVS, FQNEAQ. Trimming took 0 bases from V and 2 from J; bases not matched to a gene: 4. The CDR3 sequence is 15 residues long.

The chain carries TRBV28 and TRBJ2-2; 7 bases match TRBD2. Trimming took 3 bases from V and 7 from J; bases not matched to a gene: 8. CDR1 and CDR2 (germline): MDHEN, SYDVKM. The CDR3 runs 15 residues. CDR3 residues: CASSLGGGDGGELFF. The CDR3 DNA reads TGTGCCAGCAGTTTGGGTGGGGGGGACGGCGGGGAGCTGTTTTTT.

This clonotype was recorded at least ten times. The chain recombines TRBV5-1 with TRBJ1-6; no reliable D call. V was pared by 4 bases and J by 10 bases, with 21 bases between. The CDR3 runs 16 residues. Germline assignment: CDR1 SGHRS and CDR2 YFSETQ. The CDR3 loop reads CASSPDGSRLVSPLHF. DNA for the CDR3: TGCGCCAGCAGCCCGGACGGGTCGCGGTTGGTATCACCCCTCCACTTT.

As concerns this clonotype: A clone one base away is much larger, so this may be a read error. The chain recombines TRBV11-2 with TRBJ1-1; possibly TRBD1 for D (5 bases). Germline V CDR1 and CDR2: SGHAT, FQNNGV. The CDR3 has 14 amino acids. The CDR3 nucleotides are TGTGTCAGCAGCTTGGTGGGTGGCCCCGCAGGGGCTTTCTTT. It is translated as CVSSLVGGPAGAFF.

The table lists this clonotype with many counts. The V call is TRBV10-3, the J call TRBJ2-5; either TRBD1 or TRBD2 may supply D (6 bases each). In germline, CDR1 is ENHRY, CDR2 SYGVKD. V shed 0 bases and J shed 1 base, with 12 bases lying between them. This CDR3 comprises 16 residues. The CDR3 reads CAISESGGRGQETQYF. The CDR3 DNA sequence: TGTGCCATCAGTGAGTCGGGGGGCAGGGGCCAAGAGACCCAGTACTTC.

This clonotype was seen a handful of times. The CDR3 DNA follows: TGCAGCGTCAATGTGCAGGGCTCCTACGAGCAGTACTTC. Translated, it gives CSVNVQGSYEQYF. The chain recombines TRBV29-1 with TRBJ2-7; D is perhaps TRBD1 (5 bases). The V gene's germline CDR1 is SQVTM and CDR2 ANQGSEA. Trimming pared 6 bases from V and 0 bases from J, leaving 12 bases between. CDR3 length: 13 amino acids.

This clonotype came up a few times. The chain has TRBV28 and TRBJ2-7; the D is unclear. This CDR3 contains 17 residues. Per germline, CDR1 MDHEN and CDR2 SYDVKM. Trimming cost V 1 base and J 1 base, with 17 bases left between them. The DNA of the CDR3 is TGTGCCAGCAGTTTATCTTTGGCCACCCCGGATTCCTACGAGCAGTACTTC. Residues: CASSLSLATPDSYEQYF.

This clonotype was counted at least ten times. This rearrangement joins TRBV12-3 or TRBV12-4 to TRBJ1-6; unclear D gene. V lost 2 bases to trimming and J lost 7 bases, with 3 bases between them. The CDR3 extends over 12 amino acids. The CDR3 loop reads CASSLQNSPLHF. The DNA of the CDR3 is TGTGCCAGCAGTTTACAGAATTCACCCCTCCACTTT.

A few counts support this clonotype. The chain uses TRBV27 and TRBJ2-2; TRBD2 agrees at 9 bases. Germline values: CDR1 MNHEY, CDR2 SMNVEV (reference sequence). Trimming removed 3 bases from V and 3 bases from J; junction bases left unmatched: 2. The CDR3 is 15 amino acids. Written as DNA, the CDR3 is TGTGCCAGCAGTTTTAGGACTAGCGACACCGGGGAGCTGTTTTTT. It yields the protein CASSFRTSDTGELFF.

This clonotype showed up many times. V usage is TRBV30 and J usage is TRBJ2-1, with TRBD2 matching over 10 bases. With V trimmed by 5 bases and J by 2 bases, 0 bases remained unmatched. The CDR3 has 13 residues. Looked up from germline, CDR1 is GTSNPN and CDR2 is SVGIG (reference sequence). This CDR3 is CAWGLAAYNEQFF. In nucleotides, the CDR3 is TGTGCCTGGGGACTAGCGGCCTACAATGAGCAGTTCTTC.